Listed here are 18 T cell receptor beta chains from one sample, sequenced in a study of human T cells and chemical hapten exposure. The time point was: pre-sensitization, week 0. Treatment specified: therapeutic diphenylcyclopropenone sensitization with weekly scalp DPC. TCRdb reprocessed the RACE reads with MiXCR, giving one entry per CDR3 protein. The top ten hold 11% to 15% of the sample, which has about 51,000 distinct CDR3 sequences, about 9.2% seen once. Sequenced material: whole blood, taken in connection with sensitization to the hapten diphenylcyclopropenone (DPC). These receptors originate from a woman in her 40s with alopecia areata. Some clones in this sample may be carry-over from other donors' samples.

This clonotype came up many times. The chain joins TRBV5-6 to TRBJ2-3; D might be TRBD1 (6 bases). Trimming cost V 1 base and J 0 bases, with 12 bases left between them. From germline, CDR1 is SGHDT and CDR2 YYEEEE. This CDR3 is 16 amino acids long. DNA of the CDR3: TGTGCCAGCAGCTTGTACTTGGGGGCGAGCACAGATACGCAGTATTTT. Encoded protein: CASSLYLGASTDTQYF.

This clonotype has a count of ten or more. The V gene is TRBV29-1, the J gene TRBJ2-7, with D possibly TRBD2 on 6 matching bases. This CDR3 region has 14 residues. Trimming took 4 bases from V and 5 from J, leaving 18 bases between them. CDR1 and CDR2 (germline): SQVTM, ANQGSEA. The CDR3 nucleotides are TGCAGCGTTGGACGGGACTCCTTCCCCCACGAGCAGTACTTC. As protein: CSVGRDSFPHEQYF.

This clonotype has a count of ten or more. V is TRBV9 and J is TRBJ2-3; a weak D match, TRBD2 (6 bases). CDR1 SGDLS and CDR2 YYNGEE come from the germline V gene. The V and J ends lost 4 bases and 3 bases respectively, with 9 bases between them. CDR3 length: 13 amino acids. In nucleotides, the CDR3 is TGTGCCAGCAGCTTCCGGGGGACAGATACGCAGTATTTT. Translation: CASSFRGTDTQYF.

This clonotype was picked up many times. J is TRBJ2-7 and V is TRBV18; the D gene is possibly TRBD2 (7 bases). V was pared by 6 bases and J by 2 bases, with 14 bases between. Germline V gene lookup returns CDR1 KGHSH and CDR2 LQKENI. This CDR3 has 14 residues. The CDR3 spells CASSGGGKAYEQYF. The CDR3 coding sequence is TGTGCCAGCTCTGGGGGGGGCAAGGCCTACGAGCAGTACTTC.

This clonotype has ten or more counts. The CDR3 sequence is CASSLAEKLFF. The CDR3 nucleotides are TGTGCCAGCAGCTTAGCCGAAAAACTGTTTTTT. The rearrangement joins TRBV5-5 to TRBJ1-4; no clear D gene. The germline gives CDR1 SGHKS, CDR2 YYEKEE (reference sequence). V lost 2 bases and J 8 bases, leaving 4 bases between the germline ends. The CDR3 contains 11 residues.

The chain links TRBV11-2 to TRBJ2-7; no clear D gene. The CDR3 covers 14 residues. Germline CDR1 and CDR2: SGHAT and FQNNGV. The ends were cut back, 4 bases at V and 3 bases at J, with 13 bases in the middle. CDR3 in DNA: TGTGCCAGCAGCTCCCAGAGGATCGGCTACGAGCAGTACTTC. Translating it yields CASSSQRIGYEQYF. Based on the CDR3 plus reference TRBV11-2 and TRBJ2-7, the full variable domain is EAGVAQSPRYKIIEKRQSVAFWCNPISGHATLYWYQQILGQGPKLLIQFQNNGVVDDSQLPKDRFSAERLKGVDSTLKIQPAKLEDSAVYLCASSSQRIGYEQYFGPGTRLTVT.

This clonotype was seen more than once but under ten times. The chain links TRBV7-2 to TRBJ1-5; D is ambiguous. The V and J ends lost 1 base and 11 bases respectively, with 27 bases between them. This CDR3 is built from 18 residues. Germline V CDR1 and CDR2: SGHTA, FQGNSA. The CDR3 DNA reads TGTGCCAGCAGCTTAGATTTCGAGTCGCGGACTCCGAAATTGACCCAGCATTTT. This translates into CASSLDFESRTPKLTQHF.

This clonotype was counted at least ten times. The gene calls are TRBV6-5 and TRBJ1-3, with D maybe TRBD1 (5 bases). Germline CDR1 MNHEY, CDR2 SVGAGI. V lost 5 bases, J lost 8 bases, and 13 bases lay in between. This CDR3 has 13 residues. The CDR3 sequence is CASSLTGVDTIYF. The CDR3 DNA reads TGTGCCAGCAGTCTAACAGGAGTAGACACCATATATTTT.

This clonotype was observed a few times. The chain is built from TRBV11-1 and TRBJ1-2, with 7 bases fitting TRBD1. CDR1 and CDR2 from the germline V gene are SGHAT and FQDESV (reference sequence). V was clipped by 4 bases and J by 4 bases; unmatched bases: 9. This CDR3 has 15 residues. In DNA, the CDR3 is TGTGCCAGCAGCTCGTCAGGGGGAAGGATCTATGGCTACACCTTC. As protein: CASSSSGGRIYGYTF.

The V call is TRBV12-3 or TRBV12-4, the J call TRBJ2-1; 11 bases map to TRBD2. V lost 6 bases and J lost 4; bases outside the gene matches: 5. The CDR3 has 15 amino acids. The CDR3 loop reads CASSRSGGVYNEQFF. CDR3 nucleotide sequence: TGTGCCAGCAGCCGTAGCGGGGGGGTTTACAATGAGCAGTTCTTC.

This clonotype came up many times. V usage is TRBV20-1 and J usage is TRBJ2-7; 8 nucleotides line up with TRBD2. The CDR3 is 15 amino acids. Germline CDR1 reads DFQATT; CDR2 reads SNEGSKA (reference sequence). V lost 5 bases, J lost 3 bases, and 12 bases stayed unmatched. In nucleotides, the CDR3 is TGCAGTGCTGGCGGTACGGGGGGGCGATACTACGAGCAGTACTTC. Translated: CSAGGTGGRYYEQYF.

This CDR3 is CSVGEYAPQHF. The DNA of the CDR3 is TGCAGCGTGGGGGAGTACGCGCCCCAGCATTTT. This chain connects TRBV29-1 to TRBJ1-5, with D tentatively TRBD1 (5 bases). CDR1 SQVTM and CDR2 ANQGSEA come from the germline V gene. The CDR3 is made up of 11 amino acids. V was cut by 6 bases and J by 9 bases, with 12 bases left in between.

This clonotype was observed at least ten times. This chain uses TRBV20-1 with TRBJ1-3; 7 nucleotides match TRBD1. Germline V CDR1 and CDR2: DFQATT, SNEGSKA (reference sequence). The CDR3 length is 14 residues. The V gene end was trimmed by 5 bases and the J gene end by 3 bases; junction bases not matched to a gene: 7. The CDR3 loop is CSAFKGARGNTIYF. The DNA for the CDR3 is TGCAGTGCTTTTAAGGGGGCGCGTGGAAACACCATATATTTT.

This clonotype turned up a few times. The chain is built from TRBV7-2 and TRBJ2-7; the D is unclear. Germline V gene data show CDR1 as SGHTA and CDR2 as FQGNSA. V lost 5 bases and J lost 2, with 10 bases in between. The CDR3 is made up of 13 amino acids. The CDR3 here is CASSEARTYEQYF. The DNA for the CDR3 is TGTGCCAGCAGCGAGGCCCGAACCTACGAGCAGTACTTC.

Ten or more counts support this clonotype. The chain uses TRBV5-4 and TRBJ1-2; no clear D gene. The V and J ends lost 4 bases and 2 bases respectively, with 12 bases between them. CDR1 and CDR2 from the germline V gene are SGHNT and YYREEE (reference sequence). The CDR3 spans 14 residues. The CDR3 sequence is CASSPGQANYGYTF. DNA for the CDR3: TGTGCCAGCAGCCCCGGGCAGGCGAACTATGGCTACACCTTC.

This clonotype came up a few times. V usage is TRBV4-1 and J usage is TRBJ2-6; the match to TRBD1 covers 10 bases. V dropped 1 base and J dropped 2; count of bases not matched to a gene: 2. The CDR3 is made up of 17 amino acids. Looked up from germline, CDR1 is MGHRA and CDR2 is YSYEKL. DNA for the CDR3: TGCGCCAGCAGCCAAGCGACAGGGGGCGCTGGGGCCAACGTCCTGACTTTC. Amino acid sequence: CASSQATGGAGANVLTF.

This clonotype was observed at least ten times. CDR3 nucleotides: TGTGCATCGCGGGGACCCGGATACGAGCAGTACTTC. This gives the protein CASRGPGYEQYF. This sequence joins TRBV6-6 and TRBJ2-7, with D perhaps matching TRBD2 (6 bases). This CDR3 is built from 12 residues. Per germline, CDR1 MNHNY and CDR2 SVGAGI (reference sequence).

The chain carries TRBV6-6 and TRBJ2-3; 12 bases agree with TRBD2. The CDR3 has 17 residues. Germline CDR1 reads MNHNY; CDR2 reads SVGAGI (reference sequence). V was pared by 4 bases and J by 1 base, with 6 bases of the junction left unmatched. This chain's CDR3 is CASSSLAGGRGTDTQYF. CDR3 DNA: TGTGCCAGCAGTTCCCTAGCGGGGGGGCGTGGCACAGATACGCAGTATTTT.